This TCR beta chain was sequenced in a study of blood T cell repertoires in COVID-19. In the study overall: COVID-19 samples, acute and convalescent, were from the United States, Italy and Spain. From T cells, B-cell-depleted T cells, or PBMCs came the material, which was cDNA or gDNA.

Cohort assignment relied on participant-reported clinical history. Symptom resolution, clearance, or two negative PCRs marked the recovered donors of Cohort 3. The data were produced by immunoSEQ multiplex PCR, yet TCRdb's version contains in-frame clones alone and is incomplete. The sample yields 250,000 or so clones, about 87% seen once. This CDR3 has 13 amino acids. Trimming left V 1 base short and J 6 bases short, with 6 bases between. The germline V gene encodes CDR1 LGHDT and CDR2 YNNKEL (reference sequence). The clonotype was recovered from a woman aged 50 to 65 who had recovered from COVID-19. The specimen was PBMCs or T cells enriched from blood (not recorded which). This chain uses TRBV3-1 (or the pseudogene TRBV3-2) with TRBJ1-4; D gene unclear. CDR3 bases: TGTGCCAGCAGCCAAGGGGCAGATGAAAAACTGTTTTTT. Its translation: CASSQGADEKLFF.